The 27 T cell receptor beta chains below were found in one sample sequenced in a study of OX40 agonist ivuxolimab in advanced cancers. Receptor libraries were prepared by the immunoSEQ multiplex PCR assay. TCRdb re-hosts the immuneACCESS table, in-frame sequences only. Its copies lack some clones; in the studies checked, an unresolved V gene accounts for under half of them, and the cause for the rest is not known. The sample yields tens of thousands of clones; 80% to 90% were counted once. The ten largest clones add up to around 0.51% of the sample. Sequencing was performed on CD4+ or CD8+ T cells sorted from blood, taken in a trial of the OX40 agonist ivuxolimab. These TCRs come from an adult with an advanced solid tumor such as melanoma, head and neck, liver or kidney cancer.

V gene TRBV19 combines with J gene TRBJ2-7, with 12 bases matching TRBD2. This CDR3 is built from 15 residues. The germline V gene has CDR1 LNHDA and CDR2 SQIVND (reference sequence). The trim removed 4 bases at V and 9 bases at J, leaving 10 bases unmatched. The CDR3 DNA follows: TGTGCCAGTAGTACCCTAGCGGGAGGGAAGGAGGTGCAGTACTTC. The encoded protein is CASSTLAGGKEVQYF.

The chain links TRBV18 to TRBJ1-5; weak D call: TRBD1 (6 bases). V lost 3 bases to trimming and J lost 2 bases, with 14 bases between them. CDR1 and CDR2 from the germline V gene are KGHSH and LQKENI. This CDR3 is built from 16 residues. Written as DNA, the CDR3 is TGTGCCAGCTCACCTTCGGGGGGCGATGGCAATCAGCCCCAGCATTTT. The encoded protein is CASSPSGGDGNQPQHF. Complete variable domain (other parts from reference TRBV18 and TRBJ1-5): NAGVMQNPRHLVRRRGQEARLRCSPMKGHSHVYWYRQLPEEGLKFMVYLQKENIIDESGMPKERFSAEFPKEGPSILRIQQVVRGDSAAYFCASSPSGGDGNQPQHFGDGTRLSIL.

Here the CDR3 DNA reads TGTGCCAGCTCCCCGGGGCTAGCGGTCCTCCGGGCAGATACGCAGTATTTT. Translation gives CASSPGLAVLRADTQYF. The chain uses TRBV18 and TRBJ2-3; 7 bases line up with TRBD2. Germline loops: CDR1 KGHSH, CDR2 LQKENI. V lost 6 bases and J lost 4; bases outside the gene matches: 16. The CDR3 is made up of 17 amino acids.

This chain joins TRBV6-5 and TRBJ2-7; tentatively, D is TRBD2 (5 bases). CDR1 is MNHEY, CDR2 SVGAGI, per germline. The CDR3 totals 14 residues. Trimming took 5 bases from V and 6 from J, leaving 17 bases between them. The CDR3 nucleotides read TGTGCCAGCAGTATTGCGGGCAGGTCTGGCGAGCAGTACTTC. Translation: CASSIAGRSGEQYF.

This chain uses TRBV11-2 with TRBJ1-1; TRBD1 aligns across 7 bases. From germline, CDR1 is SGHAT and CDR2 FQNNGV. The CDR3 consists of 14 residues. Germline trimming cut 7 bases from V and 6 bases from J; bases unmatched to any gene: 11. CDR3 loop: CASNEQGIVSEAFF. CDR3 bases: TGTGCCAGCAACGAACAGGGGATCGTCTCTGAAGCTTTCTTT.

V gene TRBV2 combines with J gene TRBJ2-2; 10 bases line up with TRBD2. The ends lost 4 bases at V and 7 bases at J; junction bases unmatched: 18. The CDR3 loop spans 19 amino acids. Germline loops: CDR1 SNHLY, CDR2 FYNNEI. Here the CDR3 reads CASSAVGAGGPGGVGELFF. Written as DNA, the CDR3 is TGTGCCAGCAGTGCCGTAGGAGCGGGAGGGCCCGGAGGTGTCGGGGAGCTGTTTTTT.

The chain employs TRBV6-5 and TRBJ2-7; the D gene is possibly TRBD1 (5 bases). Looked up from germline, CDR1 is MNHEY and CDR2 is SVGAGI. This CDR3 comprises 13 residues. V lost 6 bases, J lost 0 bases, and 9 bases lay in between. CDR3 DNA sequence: TGTGCCAGCAGAAGGGGTAGCTCCTACGAGCAGTACTTC. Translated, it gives CASRRGSSYEQYF.

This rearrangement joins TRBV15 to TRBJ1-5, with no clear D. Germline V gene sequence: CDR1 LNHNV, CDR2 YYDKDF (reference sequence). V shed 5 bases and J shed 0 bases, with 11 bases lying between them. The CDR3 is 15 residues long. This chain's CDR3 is CATSGSLDSNQPQHF. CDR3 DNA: TGTGCCACCAGCGGCAGTCTAGATAGCAATCAGCCCCAGCATTTT. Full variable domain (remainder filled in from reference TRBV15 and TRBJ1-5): DAMVIQNPRYQVTQFGKPVTLSCSQTLNHNVMYWYQQKSSQAPKLLFHYYDKDFNNEADTPDNFQSRRPNTSFCFLDIRSPGLGDTAMYLCATSGSLDSNQPQHFGDGTRLSIL.

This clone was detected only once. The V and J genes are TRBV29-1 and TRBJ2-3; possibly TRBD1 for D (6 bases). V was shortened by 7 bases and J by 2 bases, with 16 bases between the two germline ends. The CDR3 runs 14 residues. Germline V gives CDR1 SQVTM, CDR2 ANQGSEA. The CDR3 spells CSAKDRSFTDTQYF. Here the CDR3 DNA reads TGCAGCGCCAAGGACAGAAGCTTCACAGATACGCAGTATTTT.

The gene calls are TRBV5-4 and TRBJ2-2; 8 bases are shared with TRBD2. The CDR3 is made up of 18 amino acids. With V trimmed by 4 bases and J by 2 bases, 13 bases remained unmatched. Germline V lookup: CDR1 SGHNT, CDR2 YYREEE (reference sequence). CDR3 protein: CASSPIGLAGLNTGELFF. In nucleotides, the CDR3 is TGTGCCAGCAGCCCAATCGGGTTAGCGGGGTTAAACACCGGGGAGCTGTTTTTT.

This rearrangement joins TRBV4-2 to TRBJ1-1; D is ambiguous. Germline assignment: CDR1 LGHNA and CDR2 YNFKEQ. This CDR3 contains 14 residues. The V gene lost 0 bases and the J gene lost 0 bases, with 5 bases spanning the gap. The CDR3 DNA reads TGTGCCAGCAGCCAAGATCGGGTGAACACTGAAGCTTTCTTT. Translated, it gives CASSQDRVNTEAFF.

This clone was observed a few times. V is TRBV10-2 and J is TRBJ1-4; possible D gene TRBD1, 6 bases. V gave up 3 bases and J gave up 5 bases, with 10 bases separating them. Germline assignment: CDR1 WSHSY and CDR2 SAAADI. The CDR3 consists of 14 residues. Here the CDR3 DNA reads TGCGCCAGCAGTGATAGGAGGGGGAATGAAAAACTGTTTTTT. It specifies CASSDRRGNEKLFF.

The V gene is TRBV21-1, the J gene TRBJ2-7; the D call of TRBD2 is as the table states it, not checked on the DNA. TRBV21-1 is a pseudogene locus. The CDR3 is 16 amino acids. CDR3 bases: TGTGCCAGCAGCAAAAGCTTTCCGGGACTAAGTTACGAGCAGTACTTC. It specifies CASSKSFPGLSYEQYF.

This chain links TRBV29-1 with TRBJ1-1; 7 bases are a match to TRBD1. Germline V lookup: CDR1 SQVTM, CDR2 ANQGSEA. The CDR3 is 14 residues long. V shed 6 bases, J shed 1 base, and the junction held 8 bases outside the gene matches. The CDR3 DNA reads TGCAGCGTCCGAGGGGGACAGAAGAACACTGAAGCTTTCTTT. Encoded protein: CSVRGGQKNTEAFF.

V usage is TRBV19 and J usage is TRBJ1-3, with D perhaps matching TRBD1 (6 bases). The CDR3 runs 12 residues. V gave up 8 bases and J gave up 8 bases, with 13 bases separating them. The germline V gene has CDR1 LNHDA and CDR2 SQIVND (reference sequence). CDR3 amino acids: CASSSQGYTIYF. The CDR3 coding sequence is TGTGCCAGTTCTTCACAGGGATACACCATATATTTT.

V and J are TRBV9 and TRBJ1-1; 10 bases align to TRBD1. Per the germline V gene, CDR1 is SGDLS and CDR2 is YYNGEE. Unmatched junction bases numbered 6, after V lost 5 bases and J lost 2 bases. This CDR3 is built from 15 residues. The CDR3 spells CASSDRGRLNTEAFF. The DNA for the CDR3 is TGTGCCAGCAGTGACAGGGGGCGATTAAACACTGAAGCTTTCTTT. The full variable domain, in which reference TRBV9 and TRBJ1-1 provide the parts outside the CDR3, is DSGVTQTPKHLITATGQRVTLRCSPRSGDLSVYWYQQSLDQGLQFLIQYYNGEERAKGNILERFSAQQFPDLHSELNLSSLELGDSALYFCASSDRGRLNTEAFFGQGTRLTVV.

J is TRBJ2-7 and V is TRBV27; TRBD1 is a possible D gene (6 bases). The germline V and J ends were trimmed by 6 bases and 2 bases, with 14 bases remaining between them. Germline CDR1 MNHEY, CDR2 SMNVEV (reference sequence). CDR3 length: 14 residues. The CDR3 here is CASSSSQGPYEQYF. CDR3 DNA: TGTGCCAGCAGCTCGAGCCAGGGGCCCTACGAGCAGTACTTC.

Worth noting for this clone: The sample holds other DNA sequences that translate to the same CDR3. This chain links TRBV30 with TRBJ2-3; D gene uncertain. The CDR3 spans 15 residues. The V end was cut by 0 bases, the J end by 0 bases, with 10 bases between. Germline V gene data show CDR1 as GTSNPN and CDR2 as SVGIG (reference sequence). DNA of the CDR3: TGTGCCTGGAGTGTCACGTCGCCTAGCACAGATACGCAGTATTTT. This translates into CAWSVTSPSTDTQYF.

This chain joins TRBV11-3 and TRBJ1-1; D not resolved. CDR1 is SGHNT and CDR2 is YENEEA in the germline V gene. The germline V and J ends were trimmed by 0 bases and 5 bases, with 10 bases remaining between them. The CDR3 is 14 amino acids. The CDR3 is CASSLDMSWTEAFF. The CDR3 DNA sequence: TGTGCCAGCAGCTTAGATATGTCGTGGACTGAAGCTTTCTTT.

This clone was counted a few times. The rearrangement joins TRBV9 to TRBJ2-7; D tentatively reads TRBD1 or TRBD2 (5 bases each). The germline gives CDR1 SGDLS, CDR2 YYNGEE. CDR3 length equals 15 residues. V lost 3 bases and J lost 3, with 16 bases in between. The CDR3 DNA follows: TGTGCCAGCAGCGCGGGGTGGGGCGGATACTACGAGCAGTACTTC. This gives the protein CASSAGWGGYYEQYF.

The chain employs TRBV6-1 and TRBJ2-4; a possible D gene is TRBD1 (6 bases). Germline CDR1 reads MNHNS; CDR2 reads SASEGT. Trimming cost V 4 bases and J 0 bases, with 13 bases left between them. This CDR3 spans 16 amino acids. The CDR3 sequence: CASSGRTALAKNIQYF. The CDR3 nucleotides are TGTGCCAGCAGTGGACGGACAGCACTAGCCAAAAACATTCAGTACTTC.

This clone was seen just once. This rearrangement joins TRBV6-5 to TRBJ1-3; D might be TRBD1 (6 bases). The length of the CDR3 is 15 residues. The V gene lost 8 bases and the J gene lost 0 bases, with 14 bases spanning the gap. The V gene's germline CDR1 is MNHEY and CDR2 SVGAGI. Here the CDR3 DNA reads TGTGCCAGCGGCTACAGGGCCAACTCTGGAAACACCATATATTTT. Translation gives CASGYRANSGNTIYF.

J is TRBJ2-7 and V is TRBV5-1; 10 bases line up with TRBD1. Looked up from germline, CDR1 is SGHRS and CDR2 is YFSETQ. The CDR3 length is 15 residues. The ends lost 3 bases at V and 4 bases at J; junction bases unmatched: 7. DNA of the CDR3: TGCGCCAGCAGCTCCCACGGGACAGGGGTTTACGAGCAGTACTTC. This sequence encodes CASSSHGTGVYEQYF.

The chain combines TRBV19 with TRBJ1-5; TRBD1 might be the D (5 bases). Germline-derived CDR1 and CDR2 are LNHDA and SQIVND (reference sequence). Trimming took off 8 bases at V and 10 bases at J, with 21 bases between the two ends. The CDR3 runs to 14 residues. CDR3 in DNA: TGTGCCAGTCGGATTGGGGGGGGTAATTCTCCCCAGCATTTT. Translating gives CASRIGGGNSPQHF.

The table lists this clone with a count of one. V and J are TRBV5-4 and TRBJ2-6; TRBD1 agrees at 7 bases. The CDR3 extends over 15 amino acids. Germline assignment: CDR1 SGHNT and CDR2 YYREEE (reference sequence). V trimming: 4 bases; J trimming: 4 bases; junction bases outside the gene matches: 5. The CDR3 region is CASSTTGSGANVLTF. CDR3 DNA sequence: TGTGCCAGCAGCACGACAGGGTCCGGGGCCAACGTCCTGACTTTC.

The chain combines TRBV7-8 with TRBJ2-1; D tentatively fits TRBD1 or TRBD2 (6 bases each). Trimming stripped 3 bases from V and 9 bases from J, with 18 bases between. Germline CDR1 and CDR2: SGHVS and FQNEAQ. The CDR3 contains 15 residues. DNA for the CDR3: TGTGCCAGCAGCTTTGGAGGGGGGCTACAATTTGAGCAGTTCTTC. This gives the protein CASSFGGGLQFEQFF.

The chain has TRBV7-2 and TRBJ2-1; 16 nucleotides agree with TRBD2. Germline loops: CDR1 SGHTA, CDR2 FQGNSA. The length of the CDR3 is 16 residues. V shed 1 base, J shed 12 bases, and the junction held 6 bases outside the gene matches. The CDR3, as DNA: TGTGCCAGCAGCTTAGGGTTGGGACTAGCGGGAGGGGGGCAGTTCTTC. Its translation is CASSLGLGLAGGGQFF.